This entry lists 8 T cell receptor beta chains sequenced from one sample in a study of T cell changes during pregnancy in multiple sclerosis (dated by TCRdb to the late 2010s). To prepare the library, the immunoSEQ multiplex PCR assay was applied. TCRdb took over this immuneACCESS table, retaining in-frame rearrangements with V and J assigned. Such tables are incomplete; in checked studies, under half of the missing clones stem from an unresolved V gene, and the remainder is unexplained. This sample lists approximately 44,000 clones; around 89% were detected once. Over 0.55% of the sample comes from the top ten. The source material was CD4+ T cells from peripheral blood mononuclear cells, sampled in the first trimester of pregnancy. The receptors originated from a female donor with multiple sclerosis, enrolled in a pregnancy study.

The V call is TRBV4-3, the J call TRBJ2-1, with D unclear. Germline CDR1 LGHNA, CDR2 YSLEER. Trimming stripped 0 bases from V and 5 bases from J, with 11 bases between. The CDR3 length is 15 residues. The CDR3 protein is CASSQDVRINNEQFF. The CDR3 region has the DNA TGCGCCAGCAGCCAAGATGTGAGGATCAACAATGAGCAGTTCTTC.

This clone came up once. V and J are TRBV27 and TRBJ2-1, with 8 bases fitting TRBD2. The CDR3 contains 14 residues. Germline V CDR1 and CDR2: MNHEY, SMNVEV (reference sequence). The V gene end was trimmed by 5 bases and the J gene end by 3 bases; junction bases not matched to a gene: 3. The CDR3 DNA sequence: TGTGCCAGCAGTGCGGGGGGCCTCTACAATGAGCAGTTCTTC. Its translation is CASSAGGLYNEQFF.

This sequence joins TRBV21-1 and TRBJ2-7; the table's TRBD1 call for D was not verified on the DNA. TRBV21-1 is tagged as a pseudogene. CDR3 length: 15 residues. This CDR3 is CASRLPGTGDYEQYF. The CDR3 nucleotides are TGTGCCAGCAGGCTCCCGGGGACAGGGGACTACGAGCAGTACTTC.

The CDR3 loop is CASSLGASGRTYEQYF. CDR3 nucleotides: TGTGCCAGCAGCTTGGGGGCTAGCGGGAGGACCTACGAGCAGTACTTC. The rearrangement joins TRBV7-2 to TRBJ2-7; 11 bases map to TRBD2. The CDR3 contains 16 residues. The germline CDR1 and CDR2 sequences are SGHTA and FQGNSA. The V and J ends lost 3 bases and 2 bases, in that order; junction bases with no gene match: 6.

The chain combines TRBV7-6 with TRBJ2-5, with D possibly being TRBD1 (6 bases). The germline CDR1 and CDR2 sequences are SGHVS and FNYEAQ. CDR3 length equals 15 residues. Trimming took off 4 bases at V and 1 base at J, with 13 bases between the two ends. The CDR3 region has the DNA TGTGCCAGCAGCTACCCAACAGGGCCCCAAGAGACCCAGTACTTC. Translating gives CASSYPTGPQETQYF.

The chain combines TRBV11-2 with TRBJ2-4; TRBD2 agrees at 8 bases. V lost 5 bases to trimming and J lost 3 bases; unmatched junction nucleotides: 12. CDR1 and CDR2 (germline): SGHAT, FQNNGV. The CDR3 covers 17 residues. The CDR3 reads CASSTSGRGVGKNIQYF. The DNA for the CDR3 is TGTGCCAGCAGCACTAGCGGTCGGGGGGTAGGCAAAAACATTCAGTACTTC.

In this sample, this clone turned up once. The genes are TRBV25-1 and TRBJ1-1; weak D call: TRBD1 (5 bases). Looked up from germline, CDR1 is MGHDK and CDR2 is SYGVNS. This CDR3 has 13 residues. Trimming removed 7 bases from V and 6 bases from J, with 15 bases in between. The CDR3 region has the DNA TGTGCCAGCAATATAGGGCGGGGCGCTGAAGCTTTCTTT. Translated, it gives CASNIGRGAEAFF.

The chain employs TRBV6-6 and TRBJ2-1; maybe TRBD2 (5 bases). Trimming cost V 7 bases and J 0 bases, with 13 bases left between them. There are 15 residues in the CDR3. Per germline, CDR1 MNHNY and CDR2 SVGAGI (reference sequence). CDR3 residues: CASKNRGSSYNEQFF. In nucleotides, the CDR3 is TGTGCCAGCAAAAACCGGGGAAGCTCCTACAATGAGCAGTTCTTC.